Listed below are T cell receptor beta chains from one sample, sequenced in a study of cytomegalovirus exposure and HLA in healthy donors. The repertoire was sequenced with immunoSEQ multiplex PCR; TCRdb's copy has only in-frame clones and lacks some. The table includes roughly 56,000 clones, 91% detected once. Sequences were obtained from PBMCs. These receptors all stem from a woman aged 30 to 39 in good health and CMV-seronegative. Each CDR3 is given with its conserved first and last residue. D genes are given only for firm matches. Size is omitted from some rows. Given values are once, few, many or a class for expanded clones.

clone size: -; CDR3 length: 17; D gene: TRBD2; J gene: TRBJ2-1; V gene: TRBV4-2; CDR3 DNA: TGTGCCAGCAGCCAAGACGATAGCGGGGGCTCCTACAATGAGCAGTTCTTC; CDR3 protein: CASSQDDSGGSYNEQFF
clone size: -; CDR3 length: 11; D gene: -; J gene: TRBJ1-3; V gene: TRBV30; CDR3 DNA: TGTGCCTGGAGCCCGGCGGATGCCATATATTTT; CDR3 protein: CAWSPADAIYF
clone size: -; CDR3 length: 13; D gene: -; J gene: TRBJ1-2; V gene: TRBV7-2; CDR3 DNA: TGTGCCAGCAGCTTAGGTGAGGGTGGCGGCTACACCTTC; CDR3 protein: CASSLGEGGGYTF
clone size: -; CDR3 length: 15; D gene: TRBD1; J gene: TRBJ2-7; V gene: TRBV2; CDR3 DNA: TGTGCCAGCAGTGAAGTTCGGACAGGGGCGTACGAGCAGTACTTC; CDR3 protein: CASSEVRTGAYEQYF
clone size: -; CDR3 length: 15; D gene: -; J gene: TRBJ2-1; V gene: TRBV25-1; CDR3 DNA: TGTGCCAGCAGTGACCTAGGGACACCAGACAATGAGCAGTTCTTC; CDR3 protein: CASSDLGTPDNEQFF
clone size: -; CDR3 length: 13; D gene: -; J gene: TRBJ1-3; V gene: TRBV30; CDR3 DNA: TGTGCCTGGAGTGTAACAGGCGGAAACACCATATATTTT; CDR3 protein: CAWSVTGGNTIYF
clone size: once; CDR3 length: 14; D gene: -; J gene: TRBJ2-1; V gene: TRBV15; CDR3 DNA: TGTGCCACCACCGCGGACTGGACCTACAATGAGCAGTTCTTC; CDR3 protein: CATTADWTYNEQFF
clone size: -; CDR3 length: 11; D gene: -; J gene: TRBJ1-1; V gene: TRBV19; CDR3 DNA: TGTGCCAGCCGGCGGGCAAATGAAGCTTTCTTT; CDR3 protein: CASRRANEAFF
clone size: -; CDR3 length: 15; D gene: TRBD1; J gene: TRBJ2-3; V gene: TRBV5-1; CDR3 DNA: TGCGCCAGCAGCCCGCCGACAGGGGGGACAGATACGCAGTATTTT; CDR3 protein: CASSPPTGGTDTQYF
clone size: once; CDR3 length: 13; D gene: -; J gene: TRBJ2-2; V gene: TRBV9; CDR3 DNA: TGTGCCAGCTCCCGACAGAGTACCGGGGAGCTGTTTTTT; CDR3 protein: CASSRQSTGELFF